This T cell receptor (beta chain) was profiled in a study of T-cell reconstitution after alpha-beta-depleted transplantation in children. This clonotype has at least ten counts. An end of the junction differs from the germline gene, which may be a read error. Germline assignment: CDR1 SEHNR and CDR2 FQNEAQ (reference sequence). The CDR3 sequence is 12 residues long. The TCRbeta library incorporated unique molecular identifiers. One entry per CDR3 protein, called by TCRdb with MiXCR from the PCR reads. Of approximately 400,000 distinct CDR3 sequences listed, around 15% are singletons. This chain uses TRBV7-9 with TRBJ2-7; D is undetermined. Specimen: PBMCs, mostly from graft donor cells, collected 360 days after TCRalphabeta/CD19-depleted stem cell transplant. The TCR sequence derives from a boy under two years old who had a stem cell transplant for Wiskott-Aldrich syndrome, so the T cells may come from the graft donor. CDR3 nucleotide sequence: TGTGCCAGCAGTTTAGCCTTCTACGAGCAGTACTTC. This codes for CASSLAFYEQYF.